The present TCR beta chain was sequenced within a study of T-cell memory formation after mild COVID-19. Trimming pared 3 bases from V and 0 bases from J, leaving 6 bases between. The CDR3 covers 13 residues. CDR1 is PRHDT, CDR2 FYEKMQ, per germline (reference sequence). TCRdb processed the 5' RACE reads anew with MiXCR; each CDR3 protein has one entry. The data contain approximately 100,000 distinct CDR3 sequences, approximately 23% of them singletons. This clonotype was seen a few times. This receptor was obtained from a man younger than 30 who had mild COVID-19 (a few samples of this study predate the infection). Cell type and time point are not known. Sequencing input: PBMCs or a T cell subset sorted from them (not recorded which). V and J are TRBV13 and TRBJ2-7; TRBD2 might be the D (6 bases). CDR3 DNA: TGTGCCAGCAGCTTCGGGAGCTCCTACGAGCAGTACGTC. Translation gives CASSFGSSYEQYV.